This T cell receptor (beta chain) appears in the sequencing data of a study of T cells in Graves' hyperthyroidism and ophthalmopathy. V was shortened by 2 bases and J by 5 bases, with 21 bases between the two germline ends. The CDR3 spans 17 residues. From germline, CDR1 is SEHNR and CDR2 FQNEAQ (reference sequence). Amplification of TCR beta CDR3 regions used RNA as the template. TCR CDR3 regions were first amplified by RT-PCR with HTBI primers. TCRdb used MiXCR to reprocess the multiplex PCR reads, holding one entry per CDR3 protein. Here the sample spans under 300,000 distinct CDR3 sequences, 13% being singletons. Ten or more counts support this clonotype.

This receptor was identified in a woman aged 25-40 years with Graves' hyperthyroidism that later progressed to Graves' ophthalmopathy. The specimen sequenced was blood. The chain uses TRBV7-9 and TRBJ2-5; the D gene is possibly TRBD2 (6 bases). This CDR3 is CASSLPSVLPIRETQYF. The CDR3 nucleotides are TGTGCCAGCAGCTTACCTAGCGTACTTCCGATAAGGGAGACCCAGTACTTC.